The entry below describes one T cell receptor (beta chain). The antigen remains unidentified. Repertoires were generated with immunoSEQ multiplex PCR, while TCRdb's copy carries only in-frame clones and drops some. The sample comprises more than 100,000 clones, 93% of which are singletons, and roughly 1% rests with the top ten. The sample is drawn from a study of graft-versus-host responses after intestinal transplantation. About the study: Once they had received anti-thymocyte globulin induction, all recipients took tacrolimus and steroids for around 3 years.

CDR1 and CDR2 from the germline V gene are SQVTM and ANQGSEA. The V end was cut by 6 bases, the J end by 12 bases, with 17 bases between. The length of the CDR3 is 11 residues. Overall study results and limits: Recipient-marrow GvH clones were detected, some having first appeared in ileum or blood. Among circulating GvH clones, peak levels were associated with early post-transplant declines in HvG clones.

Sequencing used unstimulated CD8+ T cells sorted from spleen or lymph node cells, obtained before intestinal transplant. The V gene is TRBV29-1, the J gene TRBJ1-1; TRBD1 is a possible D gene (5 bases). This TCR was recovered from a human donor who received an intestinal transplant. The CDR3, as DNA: TGCAGCGTAAGTACCCAGGGTGCGTCTTTCTTT. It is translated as CSVSTQGASFF.